One sample yielded the 10 T cell receptor beta chains listed below, sequenced in a study of blood T cells in healthy people across ages. With a J-beta primer mix and a sample-barcoded 5' primer, a second PCR ran about 7 to 12 cycles. TCRdb passed the 5' RACE reads through MiXCR, listing each CDR3 protein once. The table includes approximately 800,000 distinct CDR3 sequences, under 80% detected once. Sequencing input: blood. These receptors were obtained from a man aged 25 to 40 in good health.

This clonotype was seen a few times. This chain links TRBV6-2 or TRBV6-3 with TRBJ2-5; D is undetermined. The germline V gene has CDR1 MNHEY and CDR2 SVGEGT. CDR3 length: 12 amino acids. V gave up 5 bases and J gave up 3 bases, with 7 bases separating them. The chain's CDR3 is CASSTLKETQYF. In DNA, the CDR3 is TGTGCCAGCAGTACGCTAAAAGAGACCCAGTACTTC.

V is TRBV3-1 and J is TRBJ2-4, with D perhaps TRBD1 or TRBD2 (5 bases each). This CDR3 has 17 amino acids. V was cut by 1 base and J by 2 bases, with 15 bases left in between. Looked up from germline, CDR1 is LGHDT and CDR2 is YNNKEL (reference sequence). CDR3 amino acids: CASSQAGLRPTKNIQYF. DNA for the CDR3: TGTGCCAGCAGCCAAGCGGGGCTGCGCCCGACCAAAAACATTCAGTACTTC.

This clonotype appeared a single time. One junction end disagrees with the germline gene, perhaps due to a read error. The V call is TRBV20-1, the J call TRBJ2-3; D perhaps matches TRBD2 (7 bases). The CDR3 is made up of 16 amino acids. Germline CDR1 and CDR2: DFQATT and SNEGSKA (reference sequence). For the CDR3, the DNA is TGCAGTGTTAGAGGCCTGATAGGGGGGGCGGAAGATACGCAGTATTTT. This sequence encodes CSVRGLIGGAEDTQYF.

V is TRBV10-3 and J is TRBJ2-4; maybe TRBD1 (6 bases). The better agreement between TRBJ2-5 and the DNA end casts doubt on the J call. The CDR3 sequence is 14 residues long. Germline V gene sequence: CDR1 ENHRY, CDR2 SYGVKD. The CDR3 bases are TGTGCCATCAGTGAGTACAGGGCTCAAGAGACCCAGTACTTC. Protein sequence: CAISEYRAQETQYF.

The chain combines TRBV10-3 with TRBJ2-2; TRBD2 agrees at 13 bases. In germline, CDR1 is ENHRY, CDR2 SYGVKD. V dropped 4 bases and J dropped 6; count of bases not matched to a gene: 5. The CDR3 runs to 16 residues. The CDR3 reads CAISAKTSGGSGELFF. The CDR3 DNA reads TGTGCCATCAGTGCCAAGACTAGCGGGGGGTCCGGGGAGCTGTTTTTT.

V and J are TRBV15 and TRBJ1-2; the match to TRBD1 covers 9 bases. Trimming cost V 0 bases and J 8 bases; bases outside gene matches: 10. The CDR3 runs 16 residues. Germline lookup yields CDR1 LNHNV and CDR2 YYDKDF (reference sequence). The CDR3 loop reads CATSRDEGQGWQGYTF. The CDR3 region has the DNA TGTGCCACCAGCAGAGATGAGGGACAGGGTTGGCAGGGCTACACCTTC. Looking up the rest from reference TRBV15 and TRBJ1-2 gives the full variable domain: DAMVIQNPRYQVTQFGKPVTLSCSQTLNHNVMYWYQQKSSQAPKLLFHYYDKDFNNEADTPDNFQSRRPNTSFCFLDIRSPGLGDTAMYLCATSRDEGQGWQGYTFGSGTRLTVV.

The V call is TRBV3-1, the J call TRBJ2-5; D may be TRBD1 (6 bases). CDR1 and CDR2 (germline): LGHDT, YNNKEL (reference sequence). V lost 0 bases to trimming and J lost 6 bases, with 17 bases between them. The CDR3 runs to 16 residues. CDR3 nucleotide sequence: TGTGCCAGCAGCCAAGAGGGTGGGGGCGGCAAAAAGACCCAGTACTTC. This codes for CASSQEGGGGKKTQYF.

The rearrangement joins TRBV29-1 to TRBJ2-7; D is possibly TRBD2 (6 bases). Deletions cut 4 bases from V and 2 bases from J, with 15 bases between. Germline CDR1 SQVTM, CDR2 ANQGSEA. The CDR3 length is 14 residues. CDR3: CSVVFAGSTYEQYF. Written as DNA, the CDR3 is TGCAGCGTTGTCTTTGCGGGGTCAACCTACGAGCAGTACTTC.

CDR3 coding DNA: TGCAGTGCTAGAGGAGTGGGTGAAAAACTGTTTTTT. Its translation: CSARGVGEKLFF. The gene calls are TRBV20-1 and TRBJ1-4; D remains unclear. From germline, CDR1 is DFQATT and CDR2 SNEGSKA (reference sequence). This CDR3 is 12 amino acids long. V lost 1 base, J lost 7 bases, and 7 bases lay in between.

The V call is TRBV3-1, the J call TRBJ2-7; TRBD2 matches at 11 bases. The J call may be in error: the DNA end matches TRBJ2-5 better. The germline V gene encodes CDR1 LGHDT and CDR2 YNNKEL (reference sequence). CDR3 length: 16 amino acids. CDR3: CASSPHRTSGQETQYF. The CDR3 nucleotides read TGTGCCAGCAGTCCCCATCGGACTAGCGGGCAAGAGACCCAGTACTTC.